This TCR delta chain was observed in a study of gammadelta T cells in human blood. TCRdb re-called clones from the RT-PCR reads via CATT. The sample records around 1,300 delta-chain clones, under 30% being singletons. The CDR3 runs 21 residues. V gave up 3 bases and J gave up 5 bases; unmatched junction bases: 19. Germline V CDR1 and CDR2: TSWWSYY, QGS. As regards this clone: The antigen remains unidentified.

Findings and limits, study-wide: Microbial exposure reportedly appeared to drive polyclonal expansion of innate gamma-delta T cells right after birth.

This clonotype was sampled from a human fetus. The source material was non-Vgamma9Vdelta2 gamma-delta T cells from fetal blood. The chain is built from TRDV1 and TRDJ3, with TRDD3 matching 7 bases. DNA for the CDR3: TGTGCTCTTGGGGACCTTTCCCAATACTGGGGATCGCCGGGGGACACCCGACAGATGTTTTTC. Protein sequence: CALGDLSQYWGSPGDTRQMFF.